This TCR beta chain was sequenced for a study of vaccination and CD4 T cells after COVID-19. Study-wide points: Convalescent patients' vaccine-specific clones were spike mono-reactive in 304 of 307 cases. Post-vaccination reactive clonotypes (median around 40) did not differ significantly from post-infection (more than 20).

At the Johns Hopkins FTIC core, DNA taken from cultured CD4+ T cells was sequenced by way of the Oncomine TCR Beta short-read assay. TCRdb re-derived calls from the PCR reads in MiXCR, one entry per CDR3 protein. The sample holds about 18,000 distinct CDR3 sequences, under 60% seen once. This clonotype was picked up a small number of times. Its specificity is unknown. V was shortened by 6 bases and J by 10 bases, with 19 bases between the two germline ends. The CDR3 is made up of 15 amino acids. Documented treatment: 10-day PBMC culture with coronavirus spike peptide pools or control peptides (ViraFEST assay).

The chain uses TRBV12-3 or TRBV12-4 and TRBJ1-6, with D perhaps TRBD1 (5 bases). Sequencing used CD4+ T cells from blood, cultured in vitro, obtained after SARS-CoV-2 vaccination. This TCR was recovered from a human donor who had recovered from COVID-19. The CDR3: CASSPSGQSSSPLHF. In DNA, the CDR3 is TGTGCCAGCAGCCCCAGCGGACAATCGAGCTCACCCCTCCACTTT.